Shown below are 21 T cell receptor beta chains from a single sample sequenced in a study of a mutant IDH1 vaccine in newly diagnosed glioma. These receptors' antigens are unknown. Some clones are missing from TCRdb's copy, which holds only in-frame ones; the method was immunoSEQ multiplex PCR. The sample lists some 47,000 clones; roughly 79% were seen once. This sample's time point: week 35, safety follow-up. Vaccination used 300 ug of mutant IDH1 20-mer peptide per dose, with topical imiquimod. Sample: PBMCs, taken from a glioma patient whose treatment included an IDH1 peptide vaccine. These receptors originate from a middle-aged woman with glioma. Some clones in this sample may be carry-over from other donors' samples.

This chain uses TRBV28 with TRBJ2-7; 10 bases line up with TRBD1. V trimming: 6 bases; J trimming: 11 bases; junction bases outside the gene matches: 13. The CDR3 contains 14 residues. Germline V lookup: CDR1 MDHEN, CDR2 SYDVKM. CDR3 bases: TGTGCCAGCAGGTCCGGGACAGGGGTTTTCGGAAAGTACTTC. It is translated as CASRSGTGVFGKYF.

CDR3 nucleotides: TGCGCCAGTTCGAAGGGGGGACGGAACACTGAAGCTTTCTTT. It yields the protein CASSKGGRNTEAFF. The V call is TRBV4-1, the J call TRBJ1-1; D might be TRBD1 (6 bases). Germline V CDR1 and CDR2: MGHRA, YSYEKL. Trimming shortened V by 9 bases and J by 1 base, and 15 bases separated the two germline ends. The CDR3 loop spans 14 amino acids.

The V call is TRBV5-1, the J call TRBJ1-2; D possibly corresponds to TRBD1 (6 bases). Germline CDR1 reads SGHRS; CDR2 reads YFSETQ. The CDR3 has 16 amino acids. V lost 4 bases to trimming and J lost 4 bases, with 20 bases between them. CDR3 sequence: CASSSGRGARSYGYTF. In DNA, the CDR3 is TGCGCCAGCAGCAGCGGGAGGGGGGCGCGGAGCTATGGCTACACCTTC. The variable domain in full, completed from reference TRBV5-1 and TRBJ1-2, reads KAGVTQTPRYLIKTRGQQVTLSCSPISGHRSVSWYQQTPGQGLQFLFEYFSETQRNKGNFPGRFSGRQFSNSRSEMNVSTLELGDSALYLCASSSGRGARSYGYTFGSGTRLTVV.

The chain has TRBV5-4 and TRBJ1-5; 7 positions agree with TRBD1. Germline CDR1 is SGHNT and CDR2 is YYREEE (reference sequence). V gave up 0 bases and J gave up 5 bases; unmatched junction bases: 5. This CDR3 comprises 15 residues. CDR3 coding DNA: TGTGCCAGCAGCTTGGGGGGGCAGGGGGATCAGCCCCAGCATTTT. Translated, it gives CASSLGGQGDQPQHF.

The chain links TRBV13 to TRBJ2-4; a possible D gene is TRBD1 (6 bases). This CDR3 contains 17 residues. V was cut by 4 bases and J by 4 bases, with 20 bases left in between. Germline lookup yields CDR1 PRHDT and CDR2 FYEKMQ (reference sequence). CDR3 nucleotides: TGTGCCAGCAGCTCCCAATGGGCAGGGGAAAGTAAAAACATTCAGTACTTC. Protein: CASSSQWAGESKNIQYF.

CDR3 sequence: CASRRQGAYNEQFF. As DNA, the CDR3 is TGTGCCAGCAGGAGACAGGGGGCCTACAATGAGCAGTTCTTC. The chain carries TRBV6-5 and TRBJ2-1, with 9 positions matching TRBD1. CDR3 size: 14 residues. From germline, CDR1 is MNHEY and CDR2 SVGAGI. V gave up 6 bases and J gave up 2 bases; unmatched junction bases: 2.

The rearrangement joins TRBV5-1 to TRBJ1-1; possibly TRBD1 for D (5 bases). CDR1 and CDR2 (germline): SGHRS, YFSETQ. V lost 2 bases and J 3 bases, leaving 14 bases between the germline ends. This CDR3 is 15 amino acids long. The CDR3 bases are TGCGCCAGCAGCTTCGGGGGGTTAAGAGACACTGAAGCTTTCTTT. This sequence encodes CASSFGGLRDTEAFF.

The rearrangement uses TRBV2 and TRBJ2-1; D is unclear. The CDR3 sequence is 11 residues long. Trimming stripped 6 bases from V and 3 bases from J, with 3 bases between. CDR1 and CDR2 (germline): SNHLY, FYNNEI. The CDR3 DNA follows: TGTGCCAGCAGAGGCTACAATGAGCAGTTCTTC. Protein sequence: CASRGYNEQFF. The complete variable domain, with remaining parts taken from reference TRBV2 and TRBJ2-1, reads EPEVTQTPSHQVTQMGQEVILRCVPISNHLYFYWYRQILGQKVEFLVSFYNNEISEKSEIFDDQFSVERPDGSNFTLKIRSTKLEDSAMYFCASRGYNEQFFGPGTRLTVL.

This chain joins TRBV7-2 and TRBJ2-5, with D uncertain. From germline, CDR1 is SGHTA and CDR2 FQGNSA. The CDR3 spans 14 residues. V was clipped by 0 bases and J by 2 bases, with 7 bases between them. In nucleotides, the CDR3 is TGTGCCAGCAGCTTAGCGTCAGCACAAGAGACCCAGTACTTC. It codes for CASSLASAQETQYF. The full variable domain, completed using reference TRBV7-2 and TRBJ2-5, is GAGVSQSPSNKVTEKGKDVELRCDPISGHTALYWYRQSLGQGLEFLIYFQGNSAPDKSGLPSDRFSAERTGGSVSTLTIQRTQQEDSAVYLCASSLASAQETQYFGPGTRLLVL.

This clone has just one count. The chain carries TRBV6-1 and TRBJ2-1, with 11 bases that match TRBD2. This CDR3 spans 15 amino acids. Germline V gives CDR1 MNHNS, CDR2 SASEGT. The V and J ends lost 4 bases and 4 bases, in that order; junction bases with no gene match: 3. The CDR3 protein is CASSVASGGYNEQFF. In DNA form, the CDR3 reads TGTGCCAGCAGTGTCGCTAGCGGGGGGTACAATGAGCAGTTCTTC.

The rearrangement links TRBV2 to TRBJ1-3; 8 bases match TRBD1. CDR1 SNHLY and CDR2 FYNNEI come from the germline V gene. V lost 6 bases, J lost 4 bases, and 14 bases stayed unmatched. The CDR3 spans 17 residues. Here the CDR3 reads CASSQSSGQGLGNTIYF. CDR3 coding DNA: TGTGCCAGCAGCCAAAGTTCTGGACAGGGCCTAGGAAACACCATATATTTT.

The rearrangement links TRBV2 to TRBJ1-6; D uncertain. CDR3 length: 15 residues. CDR1 is SNHLY, CDR2 FYNNEI, per germline. Trimming cost V 4 bases and J 8 bases, with 15 bases left between them. The chain's CDR3 is CASSVVAGQHSPLHF. The CDR3 region has the DNA TGTGCCAGCAGTGTAGTTGCGGGCCAACATTCACCCCTCCACTTT.

In this sample, this clone turned up a few times. V gene TRBV7-2 combines with J gene TRBJ2-3; 8 bases line up with TRBD2. V gave up 2 bases and J gave up 0 bases; unmatched junction bases: 4. The CDR3 totals 16 residues. Germline V gene lookup returns CDR1 SGHTA and CDR2 FQGNSA. The CDR3 region has the DNA TGTGCCAGCAGCTTATTCGCTAGCGGGAGCACAGATACGCAGTATTTT. Translation: CASSLFASGSTDTQYF.

This sequence joins TRBV4-1 and TRBJ2-1; TRBD2 is a possible D gene (6 bases). Per germline, CDR1 MGHRA and CDR2 YSYEKL. Deletions cut 5 bases from V and 3 bases from J, with 17 bases between. The CDR3 sequence is 16 residues long. The CDR3 here is CASSVGLQGLYNEQFF. CDR3 nucleotide sequence: TGCGCCAGCAGCGTGGGACTCCAAGGGCTCTACAATGAGCAGTTCTTC.

This CDR3 reads CASSLLRTGLNEQYF. The CDR3 region has the DNA TGTGCCAGCAGTCTATTAAGGACAGGGTTAAACGAGCAGTACTTC. V gene TRBV27 combines with J gene TRBJ2-7; 8 nucleotides match TRBD1. Trimming removed 5 bases from V and 5 bases from J; junction bases left unmatched: 11. The CDR3 has 15 amino acids. Germline CDR1 is MNHEY and CDR2 is SMNVEV (reference sequence).

This clone has only one observation. The rearrangement links TRBV7-9 to TRBJ2-2, with 9 positions matching TRBD1. The germline gives CDR1 SEHNR, CDR2 FQNEAQ (reference sequence). The V and J ends lost 11 bases and 5 bases, in that order; junction bases with no gene match: 9. The CDR3 has 14 residues. The CDR3 reads CAGGDRGVTGELFF. The CDR3 nucleotides are TGTGCCGGCGGTGACAGGGGGGTTACCGGGGAGCTGTTTTTT.

This clone was detected only a few times. The chain combines TRBV5-1 with TRBJ1-2; TRBD1 matches 11 bases. V trimming: 8 bases; J trimming: 6 bases; junction bases outside the gene matches: 6. Germline assignment: CDR1 SGHRS and CDR2 YFSETQ. The CDR3 sequence is 13 residues long. CDR3 region: CASRTGGFHGYTF. The CDR3 DNA reads TGCGCCAGTCGGACAGGGGGCTTTCATGGCTACACCTTC. The whole variable domain, filled in from reference TRBV5-1 and TRBJ1-2, reads KAGVTQTPRYLIKTRGQQVTLSCSPISGHRSVSWYQQTPGQGLQFLFEYFSETQRNKGNFPGRFSGRQFSNSRSEMNVSTLELGDSALYLCASRTGGFHGYTFGSGTRLTVV.

The chain links TRBV19 to TRBJ1-3; D uncertain. V was trimmed by 6 bases and J by 0 bases, leaving 9 bases between them. This CDR3 spans 14 amino acids. Looked up from germline, CDR1 is LNHDA and CDR2 is SQIVND (reference sequence). The DNA for the CDR3 is TGTGCCAGTAGGGGCGGGGTCTCTGGAAACACCATATATTTT. Protein sequence: CASRGGVSGNTIYF.

The chain couples TRBV7-2 to TRBJ2-2; 8 bases line up with TRBD2. Germline assignment: CDR1 SGHTA and CDR2 FQGNSA. The CDR3 is 16 residues long. With V trimmed by 7 bases and J by 1 base, 8 bases remained unmatched. The CDR3 DNA reads as TGTGCCAGCACCATCCCGGGACTAGGGAACACCGGGGAGCTGTTTTTT. It is translated as CASTIPGLGNTGELFF.

As for this clone: The sample holds other DNA sequences that translate to the same CDR3. CDR3 sequence (DNA): TGTGCCAGCAGCCAGGGACAGAACACTGAAGCTTTCTTT. It translates to CASSQGQNTEAFF. The chain is built from TRBV9 and TRBJ1-1, with D tentatively TRBD1 (6 bases). This CDR3 has 13 amino acids. Germline assignment: CDR1 SGDLS and CDR2 YYNGEE. The ends were cut back, 4 bases at V and 1 base at J, with 8 bases in the middle. The complete variable domain, with remaining parts taken from reference TRBV9 and TRBJ1-1, reads DSGVTQTPKHLITATGQRVTLRCSPRSGDLSVYWYQQSLDQGLQFLIQYYNGEERAKGNILERFSAQQFPDLHSELNLSSLELGDSALYFCASSQGQNTEAFFGQGTRLTVV.

The rearrangement links TRBV27 to TRBJ2-7; D not certain. Germline V gene lookup returns CDR1 MNHEY and CDR2 SMNVEV (reference sequence). V gave up 8 bases and J gave up 0 bases, with 5 bases separating them. The CDR3 totals 11 residues. Written as DNA, the CDR3 is TGTGCCAGCGGCTCCTCCTACGAGCAGTACTTC. It encodes CASGSSYEQYF.